Following are 27 T cell receptor beta chains from one sample sequenced in a study of radiotherapy plus CTLA-4 blockade in lung cancer. The method was immunoSEQ multiplex PCR; TCRdb's version includes in-frame clones alone and lacks a portion of them. The sample includes some 120,000 clones, roughly four fifths of them seen just once. Sequencing used peripheral blood, obtained from a patient treated with radiotherapy plus ipilimumab. These receptors all stem from a human donor with non-small cell lung cancer that progressed on radiotherapy plus ipilimumab. Some clones in this sample may be carry-over from other donors' samples.

The chain is built from TRBV6-5 and TRBJ1-2; D is unresolved. Germline V gene data show CDR1 as MNHEY and CDR2 as SVGAGI. The CDR3 extends over 13 amino acids. The V end was cut by 0 bases, the J end by 8 bases, with 10 bases between. CDR3 sequence (DNA): TGTGCCAGCAGTTACTCATCCGAGAGGGGCTACACCTTC. Translating gives CASSYSSERGYTF.

This rearrangement joins TRBV4-3 to TRBJ1-1, with TRBD1 as a possible D gene (6 bases). V shed 0 bases and J shed 7 bases, with 9 bases lying between them. Germline-derived CDR1 and CDR2 are LGHNA and YSLEER. This CDR3 contains 13 residues. DNA of the CDR3: TGCGCCAGCAGCCAAGATAGGGGGGTTGAAGCTTTCTTT. As protein: CASSQDRGVEAFF.

The V call is TRBV6-5, the J call TRBJ1-5; no reliable D call. The CDR3 is 13 amino acids. Germline V gene sequence: CDR1 MNHEY, CDR2 SVGAGI. The V end lost 0 bases, the J end lost 6 bases, and 6 bases lay between the germline ends. The CDR3 nucleotides read TGTGCCAGCAGTTACTCGAATTCTCAGCCCCAGCATTTT. Amino acids: CASSYSNSQPQHF.

CDR3 sequence (DNA): TGCAGTGCCCCTAGAGTAGATACGCAGTATTTT. This gives the protein CSAPRVDTQYF. This chain joins TRBV20-1 and TRBJ2-3; D gene uncertain. CDR3 length: 11 amino acids. V was shortened by 6 bases and J by 5 bases, with 9 bases between the two germline ends. In germline, CDR1 is DFQATT, CDR2 SNEGSKA (reference sequence).

The gene calls are TRBV18 and TRBJ1-6; 9 nucleotides match TRBD1. The V gene end was trimmed by 3 bases and the J gene end by 6 bases; junction bases not matched to a gene: 3. Germline V gene sequence: CDR1 KGHSH, CDR2 LQKENI. The CDR3 spans 15 residues. The CDR3 loop is CASSPSGQGNSPLHF. The CDR3 DNA sequence: TGTGCCAGCTCACCTTCGGGACAGGGTAATTCACCCCTCCACTTT.

This clone has a handful of counts. This rearrangement joins TRBV27 to TRBJ1-2; D possibly corresponds to TRBD1 (6 bases). Trimming left V 6 bases short and J 5 bases short, with 13 bases between. The CDR3 contains 13 residues. The germline gives CDR1 MNHEY, CDR2 SMNVEV (reference sequence). CDR3 sequence: CASRQGGGYGYTF. In nucleotides, the CDR3 is TGTGCCAGCAGACAGGGAGGAGGGTATGGCTACACCTTC.

The chain joins TRBV2 to TRBJ2-7, with 9 bases identical to TRBD1. The trim removed 4 bases at V and 1 base at J, leaving 8 bases unmatched. CDR3 length: 16 residues. Per the germline V gene, CDR1 is SNHLY and CDR2 is FYNNEI. The CDR3 protein is CASSGPPGQGSYEQYF. Written as DNA, the CDR3 is TGTGCCAGCAGTGGACCTCCGGGACAGGGATCCTACGAGCAGTACTTC.

The rearrangement joins TRBV18 to TRBJ2-1; the match to TRBD1 covers 8 bases. There are 16 residues in the CDR3. Germline V gene sequence: CDR1 KGHSH, CDR2 LQKENI. V lost 5 bases and J lost 2; bases outside the gene matches: 8. CDR3 residues: CASSVTGEVTYNEQFF. The DNA of the CDR3 is TGTGCCAGCTCAGTGACAGGGGAAGTCACCTACAATGAGCAGTTCTTC.

The chain joins TRBV6-5 to TRBJ2-1; 7 bases match TRBD2. Per the germline V gene, CDR1 is MNHEY and CDR2 is SVGAGI. Losses at the gene ends were 0 bases for V and 2 bases for J; bases not matched to a gene: 1. This CDR3 has 15 amino acids. Written as DNA, the CDR3 is TGTGCCAGCAGTTACTCGGGACTAACCTACAATGAGCAGTTCTTC. This translates into CASSYSGLTYNEQFF.

The chain uses TRBV9 and TRBJ2-1, with D unclear. The CDR3 spans 16 residues. CDR1 and CDR2 from the germline V gene are SGDLS and YYNGEE. The ends were cut back, 4 bases at V and 4 bases at J, with 18 bases in the middle. The DNA for the CDR3 is TGTGCCAGCAGCACCCGGGCCCCCTTCTTTTACAATGAGCAGTTCTTC. Its translation is CASSTRAPFFYNEQFF.

This chain connects TRBV5-1 to TRBJ1-1; D ambiguous. The CDR3 is made up of 15 amino acids. CDR1 SGHRS and CDR2 YFSETQ come from the germline V gene. V was trimmed by 0 bases and J by 8 bases, leaving 17 bases between them. This CDR3 reads CASSLGSGLNGEAFF. In DNA, the CDR3 is TGCGCCAGCAGCTTGGGGAGCGGTCTGAACGGGGAAGCTTTCTTT.

CDR3 protein: CASSFLGDTQYF. DNA for the CDR3: TGTGCCAGCAGTTTTTTAGGAGATACGCAGTATTTT. The chain links TRBV6-6 to TRBJ2-3, with D unresolved. This CDR3 contains 12 residues. V dropped 4 bases and J dropped 5 bases, with 7 bases sitting between them. Germline V gene data show CDR1 as MNHNY and CDR2 as SVGAGI (reference sequence).

The chain carries TRBV11-2 and TRBJ2-1; D is undetermined. This CDR3 spans 13 amino acids. Germline CDR1 SGHAT, CDR2 FQNNGV. Trimming pared 3 bases from V and 9 bases from J, leaving 12 bases between. CDR3 nucleotide sequence: TGTGCCAGCAGCTTCCAGGACGGGCTTGAGCAGTTCTTC. It translates to CASSFQDGLEQFF.

The chain uses TRBV10-2 and TRBJ2-1, with 8 bases that match TRBD2. This CDR3 comprises 15 residues. Germline V gene sequence: CDR1 WSHSY, CDR2 SAAADI. With 2 bases clipped from V and 7 bases from J, the junction kept 7 bases outside the gene matches. The CDR3 loop is CASSEGASGPNEQFF. The CDR3 DNA reads as TGCGCCAGCAGTGAGGGTGCTAGCGGGCCAAATGAGCAGTTCTTC.

The rearrangement joins TRBV5-8 to TRBJ1-4, with TRBD1 matching 7 bases. The CDR3 loop spans 15 amino acids. Unmatched junction bases numbered 9, after V lost 2 bases and J lost 8 bases. The germline V gene encodes CDR1 SGHTS and CDR2 YDEGEE. This CDR3 is CASSLTGVGREKLFF. Written as DNA, the CDR3 is TGTGCCAGCAGCTTAACAGGGGTTGGTCGCGAAAAACTGTTTTTT. Full variable domain (missing parts from reference TRBV5-8 and TRBJ1-4): EAGVTQSPTHLIKTRGQQATLRCSPISGHTSVYWYQQALGLGLQFLLWYDEGEERNRGNFPPRFSGRQFPNYSSELNVNALELEDSALYLCASSLTGVGREKLFFGSGTQLSVL.

In its sample, this clone was seen a few times. V gene TRBV9 combines with J gene TRBJ2-7; TRBD1 matches at 9 bases. The CDR3 length is 13 residues. The ends lost 3 bases at V and 3 bases at J; junction bases unmatched: 1. The V gene's germline CDR1 is SGDLS and CDR2 YYNGEE. The chain's CDR3 is CASSEGQGYEQYF. In DNA, the CDR3 is TGTGCCAGCAGCGAGGGACAGGGCTACGAGCAGTACTTC.

In its sample, this clone was seen once. The chain is built from TRBV5-6 and TRBJ1-6; D call uncertain. With 4 bases removed from V and 3 bases from J, the gap between germline ends came to 14 bases. This CDR3 is built from 16 residues. Germline loops: CDR1 SGHDT, CDR2 YYEEEE. This CDR3 reads CASSRTLPYYNSPLHF. The CDR3 DNA is TGTGCCAGCAGCCGCACTTTACCGTACTATAATTCACCCCTCCACTTT. The whole variable domain, filled in from reference TRBV5-6 and TRBJ1-6, reads DAGVTQSPTHLIKTRGQQVTLRCSPKSGHDTVSWYQQALGQGPQFIFQYYEEEERQRGNFPDRFSGHQFPNYSSELNVNALLLGDSALYLCASSRTLPYYNSPLHFGNGTRLTVT.

V and J are TRBV27 and TRBJ1-2; TRBD1 agrees at 7 bases. The V segment lost 6 bases and the J segment 4 bases; nucleotides outside the gene matches: 11. Per germline, CDR1 MNHEY and CDR2 SMNVEV (reference sequence). The CDR3 is 15 amino acids. The CDR3 DNA follows: TGTGCCAGCAGCCAGGACAGGCGATATAGCTATGGCTACACCTTC. It specifies CASSQDRRYSYGYTF.

V gene TRBV28 combines with J gene TRBJ1-1; D possibly corresponds to TRBD1 (5 bases). Trimming took 5 bases from V and 3 from J, leaving 22 bases between them. The germline CDR1 and CDR2 sequences are MDHEN and SYDVKM. This CDR3 has 17 amino acids. CDR3 sequence (DNA): TGTGCCAGCAGTCCCCCCCCAGGGTGGGGTGGGGACACTGAAGCTTTCTTT. Amino acid sequence: CASSPPPGWGGDTEAFF.

The DNA of the CDR3 is TGTGCCAGCAGCCAAATAACTAGCGGGGGCCGACGGGGGACCCAGTACTTC. Amino acids: CASSQITSGGRRGTQYF. This chain joins TRBV14 and TRBJ2-5; TRBD2 aligns across 11 bases. The CDR3 length is 17 residues. Germline V gene data show CDR1 as SGHDN and CDR2 as FVKESK. V dropped 2 bases and J dropped 7; count of bases not matched to a gene: 12.

This clone was counted only a few times. This rearrangement joins TRBV7-2 to TRBJ2-1; D ambiguous. The CDR3 covers 12 residues. Trimming stripped 1 base from V and 10 bases from J, with 8 bases between. Per the germline V gene, CDR1 is SGHTA and CDR2 is FQGNSA. The CDR3 here is CASSLVEIEQFF. In DNA, the CDR3 is TGTGCCAGCAGCTTAGTGGAGATCGAGCAGTTCTTC.

This chain joins TRBV7-8 and TRBJ2-1; TRBD1 matches at 8 bases. CDR3 length: 15 amino acids. Germline V gene lookup returns CDR1 SGHVS and CDR2 FQNEAQ. J was trimmed by 7 bases and V by 5 bases; bases with no gene match: 10. DNA for the CDR3: TGTGCCAGCAGCCCAGGACAGGGAGTAAGGAATGAGCAGTTCTTC. As protein: CASSPGQGVRNEQFF.

The rearrangement joins TRBV28 to TRBJ2-7; weak D call: TRBD1 (6 bases). The CDR3 is made up of 16 amino acids. Trimming left V 4 bases short and J 3 bases short, with 19 bases between. The germline V gene has CDR1 MDHEN and CDR2 SYDVKM. The DNA for the CDR3 is TGTGCCAGCAGTTCCCCATTTGAGGGACACGGCTACGAGCAGTACTTC. It encodes CASSSPFEGHGYEQYF.

This clone was counted once. The chain is built from TRBV29-1 and TRBJ2-5, with a weak D call TRBD2 (5 bases). Per the germline V gene, CDR1 is SQVTM and CDR2 is ANQGSEA. The germline V and J ends were trimmed by 8 bases and 2 bases, with 15 bases remaining between them. The CDR3 runs 13 residues. Here the CDR3 DNA reads TGCAGCTCGGACCTCAGAGGGCAAGAGACCCAGTACTTC. This sequence encodes CSSDLRGQETQYF. The complete variable domain, with remaining parts taken from reference TRBV29-1 and TRBJ2-5, reads SAVISQKPSRDICQRGTSLTIQCQVDSQVTMMFWYRQQPGQSLTLIATANQGSEATYESGFVIDKFPISRPNLTFSTLTVSNMSPEDSSIYLCSSDLRGQETQYFGPGTRLLVL.

As concerns this clone: One end of the junction fails to match germline, which may point to a read error. This rearrangement joins TRBV7-7 to TRBJ2-7, with D perhaps matching TRBD1 (7 bases). The CDR3 extends over 13 amino acids. Germline CDR1 SSHAT, CDR2 FNYEAQ (reference sequence). The CDR3 loop reads CASSVTGTGEQYF. In DNA, the CDR3 is TGTGCTAGCAGCGTGACAGGGACTGGGGAGCAGTACTTC.

Written as DNA, the CDR3 is TGTGCCATCAGTGAGACAGGCTACAATGAGCAGTTCTTC. Protein product: CAISETGYNEQFF. The rearrangement joins TRBV10-3 to TRBJ2-1, with a possible D match to TRBD1 (5 bases). The V gene's germline CDR1 is ENHRY and CDR2 SYGVKD. CDR3 length equals 13 residues. The V and J ends lost 2 bases and 3 bases respectively, with 5 bases between them.

The chain recombines TRBV9 with TRBJ2-4, with no clear D. The CDR3 loop spans 15 amino acids. Trimming took 4 bases from V and 7 from J, leaving 18 bases between them. CDR1 is SGDLS, CDR2 YYNGEE, per germline. Here the CDR3 reads CASSPARMAPNIQYF. The CDR3 DNA is TGTGCCAGCAGCCCCGCTAGGATGGCCCCTAACATTCAGTACTTC. Combining the CDR3 with reference TRBV9 and TRBJ2-4 gives the whole variable domain DSGVTQTPKHLITATGQRVTLRCSPRSGDLSVYWYQQSLDQGLQFLIQYYNGEERAKGNILERFSAQQFPDLHSELNLSSLELGDSALYFCASSPARMAPNIQYFGAGTRLSVL.